These 21 T cell receptor beta chains were sequenced from one sample in a study of blood T cell repertoires in COVID-19. Data came from immunoSEQ multiplex PCR; TCRdb stores just in-frame clones and leaves some out. The sample includes fewer than 250,000 clones, around four fifths of them seen just once. Sequencing was performed on peripheral blood. These receptor sequences come from a woman in her 70s with active or convalescent COVID-19.

The rearrangement links TRBV7-3 to TRBJ2-1, with D perhaps TRBD1 (6 bases). V gave up 5 bases and J gave up 7 bases, with 15 bases separating them. CDR3 size: 14 residues. CDR1 is SGHTA and CDR2 is FQGTGA in the germline V gene. The CDR3 here is CASSDSSRGNEQFF. The DNA of the CDR3 is TGTGCCAGCAGCGATTCGTCCAGGGGAAATGAGCAGTTCTTC.

This clone was detected many times. This chain links TRBV5-1 with TRBJ1-6, with D perhaps matching TRBD1 (6 bases). The CDR3 contains 16 residues. CDR1 and CDR2 (germline): SGHRS, YFSETQ. Trimming stripped 2 bases from V and 9 bases from J, with 18 bases between. The CDR3 protein is CASSLIQGSRPSPLHF. Here the CDR3 DNA reads TGCGCCAGCAGCTTAATTCAGGGGTCAAGGCCTTCACCCCTCCACTTT. The full variable domain, in which reference TRBV5-1 and TRBJ1-6 provide the parts outside the CDR3, is KAGVTQTPRYLIKTRGQQVTLSCSPISGHRSVSWYQQTPGQGLQFLFEYFSETQRNKGNFPGRFSGRQFSNSRSEMNVSTLELGDSALYLCASSLIQGSRPSPLHFGNGTRLTVT.

The chain links TRBV7-9 to TRBJ1-2; the D gene is possibly TRBD1 (6 bases). This CDR3 has 15 residues. Germline V gene data show CDR1 as SEHNR and CDR2 as FQNEAQ (reference sequence). The V gene lost 0 bases and the J gene lost 4 bases, with 12 bases spanning the gap. The DNA for the CDR3 is TGTGCCAGCAGCTTAGCCGGGACACCAAGCTATGGCTACACCTTC. This codes for CASSLAGTPSYGYTF.

The rearrangement links TRBV6-1 to TRBJ1-1, with TRBD1 matching over 7 bases. Germline values: CDR1 MNHNS, CDR2 SASEGT. CDR3 length: 14 amino acids. J gave up 1 base and V 3 bases, and 2 bases lay outside the gene matches. The CDR3 here is CASSEGTANTEAFF. DNA for the CDR3: TGTGCCAGCAGTGAGGGGACAGCGAACACTGAAGCTTTCTTT.

Of note for this clone: The same CDR3 can be traced to other DNA sequences in this sample. The rearrangement joins TRBV5-1 to TRBJ2-1; 12 positions match TRBD2. The CDR3 spans 15 residues. J lost 6 bases, V lost 0 bases, and 1 base had no gene match. Germline values: CDR1 SGHRS, CDR2 YFSETQ. The CDR3 loop reads CASSLASGRANEQFF. The CDR3 nucleotides read TGCGCCAGCAGCTTGGCTAGCGGGAGGGCCAATGAGCAGTTCTTC.

The CDR3 DNA sequence: TGCAGCGTTGAACTTTTGACAGGTCTAACCGGGGAGCTGTTTTTT. It translates to CSVELLTGLTGELFF. The chain recombines TRBV29-1 with TRBJ2-2; D possibly corresponds to TRBD1 (6 bases). CDR1 is SQVTM and CDR2 is ANQGSEA in the germline V gene. CDR3 length: 15 residues. With 2 bases removed from V and 5 bases from J, the gap between germline ends came to 15 bases.

The V call is TRBV28, the J call TRBJ2-5; TRBD2 might be the D (7 bases). The germline V and J ends were trimmed by 3 bases and 4 bases, with 15 bases remaining between them. Germline V gene lookup returns CDR1 MDHEN and CDR2 SYDVKM. This CDR3 region has 15 residues. The CDR3 protein is CASSFARGGIETQYF. The CDR3 DNA reads as TGTGCCAGCAGTTTTGCGAGGGGGGGTATAGAGACCCAGTACTTC.

This clone has just one count. The rearrangement joins TRBV6-1 to TRBJ2-1, with D perhaps TRBD2 (5 bases). CDR1 and CDR2 from the germline V gene are MNHNS and SASEGT. Trimming stripped 3 bases from V and 10 bases from J, with 16 bases between. The CDR3 consists of 14 residues. The CDR3 protein is CASSDPGIVREQFF. For the CDR3, the DNA is TGTGCCAGCAGTGATCCGGGGATAGTGAGGGAGCAGTTCTTC.

This sequence joins TRBV10-2 and TRBJ1-2; 7 positions match TRBD1. CDR3 size: 13 residues. V trimming: 2 bases; J trimming: 8 bases; junction bases outside the gene matches: 5. Germline V gene lookup returns CDR1 WSHSY and CDR2 SAAADI. In nucleotides, the CDR3 is TGCGCCAGCAGTGAGGCGGGGACAGAAGGCTACACCTTC. Amino acids: CASSEAGTEGYTF.

This chain joins TRBV5-4 and TRBJ1-1; maybe TRBD1 (6 bases). V was shortened by 4 bases and J by 4 bases, with 14 bases between the two germline ends. The CDR3 is 14 amino acids. Germline lookup yields CDR1 SGHNT and CDR2 YYREEE (reference sequence). This chain's CDR3 is CASSGWTVPTEAFF. Here the CDR3 DNA reads TGTGCCAGCAGCGGGTGGACAGTCCCCACTGAAGCTTTCTTT.

The chain carries TRBV5-1 and TRBJ2-3, with 10 bases fitting TRBD2. After removal of 4 bases from V and 6 bases from J, the junction contained 5 bases not matched to a gene. This CDR3 comprises 14 residues. Germline V gene sequence: CDR1 SGHRS, CDR2 YFSETQ. The DNA of the CDR3 is TGCGCCAGCAGCGTCGGGACTAGCGTCGATACGCAGTATTTT. Translated, it gives CASSVGTSVDTQYF.

This sequence joins TRBV3-1 (or the pseudogene TRBV3-2) and TRBJ2-1; D perhaps matches TRBD2 (5 bases). The ends were cut back, 4 bases at V and 3 bases at J, with 13 bases in the middle. This CDR3 comprises 15 residues. Germline values: CDR1 LGHDT, CDR2 YNNKEL (reference sequence). In DNA, the CDR3 is TGTGCCAGCAGCCCCGATTCCAGCGGCTACAATGAGCAGTTCTTC. Residues: CASSPDSSGYNEQFF.

The chain uses TRBV19 and TRBJ1-5; D call uncertain. V dropped 5 bases and J dropped 0 bases, with 11 bases sitting between them. CDR3 length: 15 amino acids. Looked up from germline, CDR1 is LNHDA and CDR2 is SQIVND (reference sequence). The CDR3 loop reads CASSASGFSNQPQHF. CDR3 coding DNA: TGTGCCAGTAGTGCCTCAGGATTTAGCAATCAGCCCCAGCATTTT.

This chain uses TRBV6-6 with TRBJ1-1, with TRBD1 identical over 9 bases. The CDR3 sequence is 15 residues long. Trimming removed 0 bases from V and 3 bases from J; junction bases left unmatched: 2. CDR1 and CDR2 from the germline V gene are MNHNY and SVGAGI (reference sequence). The DNA of the CDR3 is TGTGCCAGCAGTTACTCGACAGGGGGAGACACTGAAGCTTTCTTT. It encodes CASSYSTGGDTEAFF.

The V gene is TRBV11-3, the J gene TRBJ2-7; tentative D call: TRBD2 (6 bases). V was trimmed by 5 bases and J by 0 bases, leaving 17 bases between them. This CDR3 is built from 16 residues. Germline V gene lookup returns CDR1 SGHNT and CDR2 YENEEA. CDR3 loop: CASSPLEGSLSYEQYF. The CDR3 region has the DNA TGTGCCAGCAGCCCCTTGGAGGGGAGTCTCTCCTACGAGCAGTACTTC.

J is TRBJ2-3 and V is TRBV5-1, with 10 positions matching TRBD1. The V gene end was trimmed by 0 bases and the J gene end by 5 bases; junction bases not matched to a gene: 3. Germline CDR1 is SGHRS and CDR2 is YFSETQ. The CDR3 extends over 15 amino acids. CDR3 sequence: CASSLEGQGVDTQYF. Written as DNA, the CDR3 is TGCGCCAGCAGCTTGGAAGGACAGGGGGTAGATACGCAGTATTTT.

The chain joins TRBV5-1 to TRBJ2-1; 11 nucleotides line up with TRBD1. J was trimmed by 4 bases and V by 0 bases; bases with no gene match: 9. Germline CDR1 SGHRS, CDR2 YFSETQ. The CDR3 is 18 residues long. DNA for the CDR3: TGCGCCAGCAGCTTGGGGACAGGGGGCCTAGCTGGGTACAATGAGCAGTTCTTC. It is translated as CASSLGTGGLAGYNEQFF.

The genes are TRBV5-5 and TRBJ2-2; a possible D gene is TRBD2 (7 bases). Deletions cut 7 bases from V and 0 bases from J, with 16 bases between. The germline V gene has CDR1 SGHKS and CDR2 YYEKEE (reference sequence). This CDR3 spans 16 amino acids. The DNA of the CDR3 is TGTGCCAGCGCCGGGGGCGGGAGCGCGAACACCGGGGAGCTGTTTTTT. Encoded protein: CASAGGGSANTGELFF.

This clone was seen more than once but under ten times. The V and J genes are TRBV30 and TRBJ1-6, with D unresolved. The CDR3 is 13 amino acids. Trimming shortened V by 0 bases and J by 16 bases, and 16 bases separated the two germline ends. Germline V CDR1 and CDR2: GTSNPN, SVGIG (reference sequence). The chain's CDR3 is CAWSVSVGRGLHF. CDR3 DNA: TGTGCCTGGAGTGTATCGGTCGGAAGAGGGCTCCACTTT.

V and J are TRBV7-9 and TRBJ2-3; D unclear. Trimming pared 1 base from V and 2 bases from J, leaving 13 bases between. CDR1 and CDR2 from the germline V gene are SEHNR and FQNEAQ (reference sequence). The CDR3 contains 16 residues. The CDR3 protein is CASSLDSGGPTDTQYF. For the CDR3, the DNA is TGTGCCAGCAGCTTAGATTCCGGCGGCCCCACAGATACGCAGTATTTT. The whole variable domain, filled in from reference TRBV7-9 and TRBJ2-3, reads DTGVSQNPRHKITKRGQNVTFRCDPISEHNRLYWYRQTLGQGPEFLTYFQNEAQLEKSRLLSDRFSAERPKGSFSTLEIQRTEQGDSAMYLCASSLDSGGPTDTQYFGPGTRLTVL.

V is TRBV10-1 and J is TRBJ1-5; D is undetermined. With 8 bases removed from V and 0 bases from J, the gap between germline ends came to 23 bases. The CDR3 covers 18 residues. Per germline, CDR1 WNHNN and CDR2 SYGVQD (reference sequence). CDR3 nucleotide sequence: TGCGCCAGCGGCCCTATGGTTCGTACAGAATATAGCAATCAGCCCCAGCATTTT. It translates to CASGPMVRTEYSNQPQHF.